This entry lists 32 T cell receptor beta chains sequenced from one sample in a study of blood T cell repertoires in COVID-19. The table came from immunoSEQ multiplex PCR; TCRdb's copy has only in-frame clones and leaves some out. Of about 280,000 clones listed, 90% are singletons. Material for sequencing was PBMCs or T cells enriched from blood (not recorded which). These receptors all stem from a young woman with acute COVID-19.

CDR3 loop: CARSSSPQGPEAFF. DNA for the CDR3: TGTGCCAGAAGCTCGTCACCACAGGGTCCTGAAGCTTTCTTT. The chain employs TRBV5-3 and TRBJ1-1, with D perhaps TRBD1 (6 bases). TRBV5-3 is treated as an ORF (open reading frame) with a function not yet certain. The CDR3 has 14 residues. V lost 3 bases and J 6 bases, leaving 15 bases between the germline ends.

The chain is built from TRBV24-1 and TRBJ2-7; 7 nucleotides match TRBD1. This CDR3 has 14 amino acids. Losses at the gene ends were 4 bases for V and 6 bases for J; bases not matched to a gene: 8. Germline CDR1 reads KGHDR; CDR2 reads SFDVKD. The CDR3 coding sequence is TGTGCCACCAGTGAACCGGGCCCAGGGGGCGAGCAGTACTTC. It yields the protein CATSEPGPGGEQYF.

This chain connects TRBV30 to TRBJ1-6; the D is unclear. The CDR3 runs 13 residues. The germline V gene has CDR1 GTSNPN and CDR2 SVGIG (reference sequence). Trimming removed 4 bases from V and 3 bases from J, with 7 bases in between. CDR3 sequence: CAWNGDYNSPLHF. DNA for the CDR3: TGTGCCTGGAACGGGGACTATAATTCACCCCTCCACTTT.

The genes are TRBV4-2 and TRBJ2-7, with D possibly TRBD2 on 6 matching bases. CDR1 is LGHNA and CDR2 is YNFKEQ in the germline V gene. V was clipped by 1 base and J by 2 bases, with 15 bases between them. CDR3 length: 16 amino acids. DNA of the CDR3: TGTGCCAGCAGCCAAGCGTGGAGGGATTTTCCCTACGAGCAGTACTTC. Its translation is CASSQAWRDFPYEQYF.

The chain links TRBV29-1 to TRBJ1-2, with D unresolved. V lost 1 base, J lost 7 bases, and 13 bases lay in between. CDR1 is SQVTM, CDR2 ANQGSEA, per germline. This CDR3 comprises 13 residues. The DNA of the CDR3 is TGCAGCGTTGAAGGAGACACAATCGGTGGCTACACCTTC. Translation: CSVEGDTIGGYTF.

Concerning this clone itself: Other nucleotide sequences from this sample produce the same CDR3. The chain joins TRBV12-3 or TRBV12-4 to TRBJ2-1; D remains unclear. The CDR3 spans 12 residues. V was trimmed by 5 bases and J by 7 bases, leaving 9 bases between them. CDR3 nucleotides: TGTGCCAGCAGTCCAACAGCTAATGAGCAGTTCTTC. Protein: CASSPTANEQFF.

There are a few counts of this clone. V and J are TRBV29-1 and TRBJ1-2, with 11 bases matching TRBD1. The length of the CDR3 is 14 residues. Looked up from germline, CDR1 is SQVTM and CDR2 is ANQGSEA. V shed 6 bases and J 6 bases; nucleotides not matched to a gene: 9. This CDR3 is CSVTRPGQGDGYTF. CDR3 bases: TGCAGCGTGACAAGACCGGGACAGGGGGATGGCTACACCTTC.

This clone was detected only once. The rearrangement joins TRBV19 to TRBJ1-2; 11 bases map to TRBD1. Trimming took 6 bases from V and 6 from J; bases not matched to a gene: 9. CDR3 length equals 15 residues. Germline assignment: CDR1 LNHDA and CDR2 SQIVND (reference sequence). The DNA for the CDR3 is TGTGCCAGTAGCCGATTAAGGACAGGGGGCGATGGCTACACCTTC. It is translated as CASSRLRTGGDGYTF.

The CDR3 protein is CASSPRTGYGYTF. The CDR3 region has the DNA TGTGCCAGCAGCCCAAGGACAGGGTATGGCTACACCTTC. This rearrangement joins TRBV7-8 to TRBJ1-2; 8 bases align to TRBD1. This CDR3 contains 13 residues. From germline, CDR1 is SGHVS and CDR2 FQNEAQ. J lost 5 bases, V lost 5 bases, and 4 bases had no gene match.

The chain recombines TRBV6-5 with TRBJ1-1; 8 bases are a match to TRBD1. Trimming removed 4 bases from V and 6 bases from J; junction bases left unmatched: 10. This CDR3 has 15 amino acids. Germline CDR1 and CDR2: MNHEY and SVGAGI. The CDR3 reads CASSLEDRDGSEAFF. The CDR3, as DNA: TGTGCCAGCAGTTTAGAGGACAGGGACGGGTCTGAAGCTTTCTTT.

The rearrangement uses TRBV2 and TRBJ1-1; D might be TRBD1 (6 bases). CDR3 size: 14 residues. CDR1 and CDR2 from the germline V gene are SNHLY and FYNNEI. V lost 7 bases, J lost 4 bases, and 16 bases lay in between. The CDR3 loop reads CASNQDRLGTEAFF. The CDR3 DNA sequence: TGTGCCAGCAACCAAGACAGGCTGGGCACTGAAGCTTTCTTT.

With regard to this clone: Other DNA sequences in the sample encode the same CDR3. The rearrangement links TRBV18 to TRBJ1-4; the match to TRBD1 covers 9 bases. This CDR3 region has 14 residues. The germline V gene has CDR1 KGHSH and CDR2 LQKENI. V was clipped by 6 bases and J by 8 bases; unmatched bases: 7. CDR3 protein: CASSPGQGREKLFF. CDR3 bases: TGTGCCAGCTCTCCGGGACAGGGACGCGAAAAACTGTTTTTT.

The chain employs TRBV30 and TRBJ2-1, with TRBD2 identical over 9 bases. The CDR3 contains 16 residues. The V gene end was trimmed by 1 base and the J gene end by 8 bases; junction bases not matched to a gene: 12. Looked up from germline, CDR1 is GTSNPN and CDR2 is SVGIG (reference sequence). The CDR3 sequence is CAWSATSSGNSYEQFF. The CDR3 DNA reads as TGTGCCTGGAGTGCAACCTCTAGCGGGAACTCGTATGAGCAGTTCTTC.

The V call is TRBV7-3, the J call TRBJ2-1, with TRBD2 matching 7 bases. The germline V gene encodes CDR1 SGHTA and CDR2 FQGTGA. V shed 0 bases and J 5 bases; nucleotides not matched to a gene: 4. This CDR3 has 15 amino acids. The CDR3 spells CASSLTVGGDNEQFF. DNA for the CDR3: TGTGCCAGCAGCTTAACGGTGGGAGGGGACAATGAGCAGTTCTTC.

The V call is TRBV19, the J call TRBJ1-4; 9 bases are shared with TRBD1. The V gene end was trimmed by 6 bases and the J gene end by 3 bases; junction bases not matched to a gene: 14. This CDR3 has 18 amino acids. Germline V gene sequence: CDR1 LNHDA, CDR2 SQIVND (reference sequence). The CDR3 protein is CASSPLPGQGSANEKLFF. The CDR3 nucleotides are TGTGCCAGTAGCCCCTTACCGGGACAGGGCTCAGCTAATGAAAAACTGTTTTTT.

The genes are TRBV19 and TRBJ1-5; possibly TRBD1 for D (5 bases). The CDR3 is 18 amino acids. Germline V CDR1 and CDR2: LNHDA, SQIVND (reference sequence). Trimming cost V 10 bases and J 0 bases, with 25 bases left between them. CDR3 in amino acids: CATQRGGQLFDSNQPQHF. In DNA form, the CDR3 reads TGTGCCACCCAAAGGGGTGGTCAGCTATTTGATAGCAATCAGCCCCAGCATTTT.

This sequence joins TRBV3-1 (or the pseudogene TRBV3-2) and TRBJ2-1; D gene uncertain. V was cut by 0 bases and J by 5 bases, with 20 bases left in between. The CDR3 covers 18 residues. Looked up from germline, CDR1 is LGHDT and CDR2 is YNNKEL (reference sequence). CDR3 protein: CASSQDSVASMGDNEQFF. Here the CDR3 DNA reads TGTGCCAGCAGCCAAGATAGTGTGGCGTCAATGGGCGACAATGAGCAGTTCTTC.

V usage is TRBV4-3 and J usage is TRBJ2-3; the D is unclear. Germline loops: CDR1 LGHNA, CDR2 YSLEER. CDR3 length equals 16 residues. Trimming removed 0 bases at V and 2 bases at J, with 12 bases between. The CDR3 DNA follows: TGCGCCAGCAGCCAAGATCGATGGCGGTTCACAGATACGCAGTATTTT. Protein: CASSQDRWRFTDTQYF.

The genes are TRBV5-1 and TRBJ2-2; 11 nucleotides line up with TRBD2. The CDR3 length is 18 residues. The ends lost 4 bases at V and 2 bases at J; junction bases unmatched: 10. Germline V gene data show CDR1 as SGHRS and CDR2 as YFSETQ. The CDR3 is CASSPSLLAGVNTGELFF. DNA for the CDR3: TGCGCCAGCAGCCCCTCTTTACTAGCGGGAGTAAACACCGGGGAGCTGTTTTTT.

The chain joins TRBV4-2 to TRBJ1-5; D gene ambiguous. The CDR3 loop spans 15 amino acids. Between the trimmed V and J ends, which lost 0 bases and 7 bases, there was a span of 13 bases. The germline V gene encodes CDR1 LGHNA and CDR2 YNFKEQ. CDR3 in DNA: TGTGCCAGCAGCCAAGATGTCGGGGAGGGACAGCCCCAGCATTTT. Protein product: CASSQDVGEGQPQHF.

The chain uses TRBV10-1 and TRBJ2-7, with D possibly TRBD1 on 6 matching bases. The V end was cut by 5 bases, the J end by 2 bases, with 16 bases between. This CDR3 region has 15 residues. The germline CDR1 and CDR2 sequences are WNHNN and SYGVQD (reference sequence). CDR3 in DNA: TGCGCCAGCAGTCCGGACCACAGGGAAACCTACGAGCAGTACTTC. It specifies CASSPDHRETYEQYF.

V usage is TRBV5-1 and J usage is TRBJ1-4, with 8 bases that match TRBD1. Germline CDR1 is SGHRS and CDR2 is YFSETQ. V trimming: 0 bases; J trimming: 7 bases; junction bases outside the gene matches: 8. The CDR3 totals 16 residues. This CDR3 reads CASSLGQGAESEKLFF. The CDR3 DNA reads TGCGCCAGCAGCTTGGGGCAGGGGGCCGAAAGTGAAAAACTGTTTTTT.

This rearrangement joins TRBV27 to TRBJ2-1, with 9 positions matching TRBD2. Germline trimming cut 3 bases from V and 5 bases from J; bases unmatched to any gene: 8. Germline CDR1 MNHEY, CDR2 SMNVEV (reference sequence). There are 16 residues in the CDR3. The CDR3 sequence: CASSFTSGRTNNEQFF. The CDR3, as DNA: TGTGCCAGCAGTTTTACTAGCGGGCGAACAAACAATGAGCAGTTCTTC.

The rearrangement links TRBV7-9 to TRBJ1-1; 11 bases align to TRBD1. This CDR3 has 16 residues. V gave up 5 bases and J gave up 1 base; unmatched junction bases: 6. In germline, CDR1 is SEHNR, CDR2 FQNEAQ (reference sequence). This CDR3 is CASSLGTGGSNTEAFF. CDR3 DNA: TGTGCCAGCAGCCTCGGGACAGGGGGATCGAACACTGAAGCTTTCTTT.

The CDR3 loop is CASSLWAGVVNTGELFF. The CDR3 DNA reads TGTGCCAGCAGCTTATGGGCGGGAGTTGTGAACACCGGGGAGCTGTTTTTT. The chain couples TRBV7-9 to TRBJ2-2; 7 bases match TRBD2. In germline, CDR1 is SEHNR, CDR2 FQNEAQ (reference sequence). The length of the CDR3 is 17 residues. With V trimmed by 2 bases and J by 1 base, 7 bases remained unmatched.

The chain has TRBV27 and TRBJ1-1; TRBD1 agrees at 8 bases. After removal of 2 bases from V and 4 bases from J, the junction contained 6 bases not matched to a gene. This CDR3 comprises 15 residues. The germline V gene has CDR1 MNHEY and CDR2 SMNVEV (reference sequence). The CDR3 is CASSLGQGVATEAFF. CDR3 DNA sequence: TGTGCCAGCAGTTTAGGACAGGGTGTGGCCACTGAAGCTTTCTTT.

This rearrangement joins TRBV19 to TRBJ2-7, with 8 nucleotides matching TRBD1. Germline trimming cut 9 bases from V and 3 bases from J; bases unmatched to any gene: 16. The CDR3 has 16 amino acids. Germline V CDR1 and CDR2: LNHDA, SQIVND (reference sequence). The CDR3 DNA is TGTGCCAGCGCTCCGCTAAGGACAGGGCTCATCTACGAGCAGTACTTC. It yields the protein CASAPLRTGLIYEQYF.

This clone was seen once. J is TRBJ1-3 and V is TRBV18; D not resolved. Per germline, CDR1 KGHSH and CDR2 LQKENI. The CDR3 runs 15 residues. V lost 3 bases, J lost 0 bases, and 9 bases lay in between. Here the CDR3 DNA reads TGTGCCAGCTCACCGGAGCGGGGCTCTGGAAACACCATATATTTT. Its protein product is CASSPERGSGNTIYF.

V is TRBV15 and J is TRBJ2-1, with D possibly being TRBD1 (5 bases). Germline CDR1 is LNHNV and CDR2 is YYDKDF (reference sequence). V shed 0 bases and J shed 6 bases, with 12 bases lying between them. The CDR3 is made up of 15 amino acids. The CDR3 sequence is CATSRDGHISNEQFF. The CDR3 nucleotides read TGTGCCACCAGCAGAGATGGACACATCAGCAATGAGCAGTTCTTC.

This chain links TRBV5-1 with TRBJ1-2; D perhaps matches TRBD1 (6 bases). V was shortened by 4 bases and J by 0 bases, with 13 bases between the two germline ends. Germline lookup yields CDR1 SGHRS and CDR2 YFSETQ. The CDR3 consists of 15 residues. The CDR3, as DNA: TGCGCCAGCAGCCCAGGACAGCACGCTAACTATGGCTACACCTTC. This encodes CASSPGQHANYGYTF.

The V call is TRBV7-9, the J call TRBJ2-7, with 10 positions matching TRBD1. Germline-derived CDR1 and CDR2 are SEHNR and FQNEAQ (reference sequence). V was clipped by 4 bases and J by 5 bases; unmatched bases: 5. The CDR3 covers 14 residues. The chain's CDR3 is CASSWGQGRHEQYF. The CDR3 DNA follows: TGTGCCAGCAGCTGGGGACAGGGGAGGCACGAGCAGTACTTC.

This rearrangement joins TRBV5-1 to TRBJ2-3; 9 bases are a match to TRBD1. J lost 4 bases, V lost 3 bases, and 6 bases had no gene match. CDR3 length equals 15 residues. Per the germline V gene, CDR1 is SGHRS and CDR2 is YFSETQ. The CDR3 nucleotides are TGCGCCAGCAGCTCCACAGGGGGCTGGGCAGATACGCAGTATTTT. Protein sequence: CASSSTGGWADTQYF. The entire variable domain, with the rest obtained from reference TRBV5-1 and TRBJ2-3, is as follows: KAGVTQTPRYLIKTRGQQVTLSCSPISGHRSVSWYQQTPGQGLQFLFEYFSETQRNKGNFPGRFSGRQFSNSRSEMNVSTLELGDSALYLCASSSTGGWADTQYFGPGTRLTVL.